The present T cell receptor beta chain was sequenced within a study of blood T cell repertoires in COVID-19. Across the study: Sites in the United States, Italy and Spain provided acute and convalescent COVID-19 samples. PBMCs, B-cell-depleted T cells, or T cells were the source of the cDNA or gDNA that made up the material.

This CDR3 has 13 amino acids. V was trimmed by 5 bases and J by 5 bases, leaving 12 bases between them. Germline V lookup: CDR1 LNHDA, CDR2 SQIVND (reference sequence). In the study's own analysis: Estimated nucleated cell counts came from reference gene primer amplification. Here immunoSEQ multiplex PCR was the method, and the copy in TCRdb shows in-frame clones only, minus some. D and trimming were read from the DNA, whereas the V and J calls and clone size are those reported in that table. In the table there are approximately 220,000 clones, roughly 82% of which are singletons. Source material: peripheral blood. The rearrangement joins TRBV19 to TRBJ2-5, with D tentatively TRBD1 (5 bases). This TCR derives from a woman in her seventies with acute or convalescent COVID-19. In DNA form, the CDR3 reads TGTGCCAGTAGTCCCCAGGGCAGCGAGACCCAGTACTTC. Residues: CASSPQGSETQYF.